These 19 T cell receptor beta chains came from one sample sequenced in a study of shared clonotypes between healthy human individuals. Measured with immunoSEQ multiplex PCR; TCRdb has only the in-frame clones, and not every one. The sample consists of 2,100,000 or so clones, roughly 95% of them appearing once. The sequenced material came from naive CD4+ T cells sorted from blood. Documented subset: CD45RA+ positively selected. The receptors come from a man between 18 and 29 years old in good health.

In this sample, this clone turned up once. The chain combines TRBV5-4 with TRBJ2-3, with 8 bases identical to TRBD2. The V segment lost 4 bases and the J segment 2 bases; nucleotides outside the gene matches: 6. Germline lookup yields CDR1 SGHNT and CDR2 YYREEE (reference sequence). The CDR3 sequence is 15 residues long. CDR3 nucleotide sequence: TGTGCCAGCAGCAAAGCGGGGGAGACCACAGATACGCAGTATTTT. This codes for CASSKAGETTDTQYF.

The chain has TRBV15 and TRBJ2-7; 9 nucleotides match TRBD1. This CDR3 region has 16 residues. V lost 3 bases, J lost 4 bases, and 10 bases stayed unmatched. Per germline, CDR1 LNHNV and CDR2 YYDKDF (reference sequence). The CDR3 is CATSRRTGTGMYEQYF. The CDR3 DNA reads as TGTGCCACCAGCAGGAGGACCGGGACAGGGATGTACGAGCAGTACTTC. Using reference TRBV15 and TRBJ2-7 for the parts outside the CDR3, the full variable domain is DAMVIQNPRYQVTQFGKPVTLSCSQTLNHNVMYWYQQKSSQAPKLLFHYYDKDFNNEADTPDNFQSRRPNTSFCFLDIRSPGLGDTAMYLCATSRRTGTGMYEQYFGPGTRLTVT.

This clone was seen just once. The chain joins TRBV4-1 to TRBJ1-5; unclear D gene. The germline gives CDR1 MGHRA, CDR2 YSYEKL. The CDR3 runs to 14 residues. V was clipped by 1 base and J by 4 bases, with 8 bases between them. The CDR3 region is CASSQGIGNQPQHF. CDR3 sequence (DNA): TGCGCCAGCAGCCAAGGGATAGGGAATCAGCCCCAGCATTTT.

The table lists this clone with a count of one. Here the CDR3 DNA reads TGTGCCAGCAGTGAAGCGCTAGCGGGCGCCTTCACAGATACGCAGTATTTT. Translating gives CASSEALAGAFTDTQYF. This rearrangement joins TRBV2 to TRBJ2-3; TRBD2 matches at 8 bases. V trimming: 0 bases; J trimming: 2 bases; junction bases outside the gene matches: 7. There are 17 residues in the CDR3. Germline-derived CDR1 and CDR2 are SNHLY and FYNNEI.

This clone was seen a single time. This chain links TRBV10-3 with TRBJ2-1; 8 bases fit TRBD1. The junction had 7 bases not matched to a gene; V was cut back by 3 bases and J by 3 bases. The CDR3 sequence is 16 residues long. Germline loops: CDR1 ENHRY, CDR2 SYGVKD. The CDR3 loop reads CAISEGGQVIYNEQFF. DNA of the CDR3: TGTGCCATCAGTGAAGGGGGACAGGTGATCTACAATGAGCAGTTCTTC.

The chain couples TRBV4-1 to TRBJ2-3; 10 bases line up with TRBD2. CDR3 length: 16 amino acids. CDR1 and CDR2 from the germline V gene are MGHRA and YSYEKL. V lost 1 base, J lost 2 bases, and 3 bases stayed unmatched. CDR3 in amino acids: CASSQGSGGYTDTQYF. The CDR3 DNA reads TGCGCCAGCAGCCAAGGTAGCGGGGGGTACACAGATACGCAGTATTTT.

The chain uses TRBV5-6 and TRBJ2-5; 11 nucleotides agree with TRBD2. In germline, CDR1 is SGHDT, CDR2 YYEEEE. The J segment lost 3 bases and the V segment lost 3 bases, leaving 10 bases of the junction unmatched. CDR3 size: 17 residues. The CDR3 DNA sequence: TGTGCCAGCAGCTCCCGGGGGATACTAGCGGGGGAAGAGACCCAGTACTTC. Encoded protein: CASSSRGILAGEETQYF.

The V gene is TRBV5-4, the J gene TRBJ2-7; 9 bases match TRBD1. Germline trimming cut 5 bases from V and 1 base from J; bases unmatched to any gene: 10. Germline CDR1 is SGHNT and CDR2 is YYREEE (reference sequence). CDR3 size: 16 residues. The CDR3: CASRKGQGSESYEQYF. DNA of the CDR3: TGTGCCAGCAGAAAAGGACAGGGGTCAGAGTCCTACGAGCAGTACTTC.

The V and J genes are TRBV10-3 and TRBJ1-2; unclear D gene. V was clipped by 7 bases and J by 2 bases, with 11 bases between them. In germline, CDR1 is ENHRY, CDR2 SYGVKD. The CDR3 spans 13 residues. The CDR3 spells CAITPTGNYGYTF. CDR3 in DNA: TGTGCCATCACGCCGACGGGCAACTATGGCTACACCTTC.

The V gene is TRBV6-5, the J gene TRBJ2-5; D is possibly TRBD1 (5 bases). The V gene's germline CDR1 is MNHEY and CDR2 SVGAGI. V lost 2 bases and J 5 bases, leaving 9 bases between the germline ends. The CDR3 loop spans 13 amino acids. This CDR3 is CASSYQGGETQYF. The CDR3 DNA follows: TGTGCCAGCAGTTACCAGGGTGGCGAGACCCAGTACTTC.

The chain carries TRBV28 and TRBJ2-2, with TRBD2 matching over 8 bases. J was trimmed by 4 bases and V by 3 bases; bases with no gene match: 7. The CDR3 consists of 16 residues. The germline CDR1 and CDR2 sequences are MDHEN and SYDVKM. The CDR3 spells CASSFLPGGPTGELFF. Here the CDR3 DNA reads TGTGCCAGCAGTTTTTTACCGGGGGGGCCCACCGGGGAGCTGTTTTTT. Combining the CDR3 with reference TRBV28 and TRBJ2-2 gives the whole variable domain DVKVTQSSRYLVKRTGEKVFLECVQDMDHENMFWYRQDPGLGLRLIYFSYDVKMKEKGDIPEGYSVSREKKERFSLILESASTNQTSMYLCASSFLPGGPTGELFFGEGSRLTVL.

The chain recombines TRBV19 with TRBJ2-6; D is undetermined. CDR3 length: 13 residues. Germline assignment: CDR1 LNHDA and CDR2 SQIVND (reference sequence). The V end lost 7 bases, the J end lost 4 bases, and 8 bases lay between the germline ends. The CDR3 DNA reads as TGTGCCAGTACGCAACAGGGGGCCAACGTCCTGACTTTC. Translating gives CASTQQGANVLTF.

The rearrangement links TRBV11-3 to TRBJ1-6, with a tentative D call TRBD1 (5 bases). The germline gives CDR1 SGHNT, CDR2 YENEEA. This CDR3 is 13 amino acids long. Trimming took 3 bases from V and 12 from J, leaving 12 bases between them. Written as DNA, the CDR3 is TGTGCCAGCAGCTTCGACCGGGACGGACCCCTCCACTTT. Residues: CASSFDRDGPLHF.

V is TRBV5-1 and J is TRBJ1-2; D is undetermined. The germline gives CDR1 SGHRS, CDR2 YFSETQ. CDR3 length: 15 residues. The V gene lost 2 bases and the J gene lost 0 bases, with 11 bases spanning the gap. This chain's CDR3 is CASSLHLPTNYGYTF. CDR3 in DNA: TGCGCCAGCAGCTTACACCTACCCACTAACTATGGCTACACCTTC.

A note on this clone: Other DNA sequences within the sample encode an identical CDR3. This chain connects TRBV2 to TRBJ2-2; D gene ambiguous. Trimming took 7 bases from V and 0 from J, leaving 9 bases between them. CDR1 and CDR2 (germline): SNHLY, FYNNEI. The CDR3 totals 14 residues. CDR3: CASKGRSNTGELFF. DNA for the CDR3: TGTGCCAGCAAGGGCCGTTCGAACACCGGGGAGCTGTTTTTT.

The rearrangement links TRBV10-1 to TRBJ2-3; 10 positions agree with TRBD2. Germline CDR1 is WNHNN and CDR2 is SYGVQD (reference sequence). The CDR3 length is 16 residues. The ends lost 3 bases at V and 3 bases at J; junction bases unmatched: 6. In DNA, the CDR3 is TGCGCCAGCAGTGATCCAGCGGGAGGGAAAACAGATACGCAGTATTTT. Its translation is CASSDPAGGKTDTQYF.

This chain uses TRBV30 with TRBJ1-5; 8 bases map to TRBD1. Germline values: CDR1 GTSNPN, CDR2 SVGIG (reference sequence). CDR3 length: 14 residues. V was pared by 7 bases and J by 6 bases, with 11 bases of the junction left unmatched. The CDR3 nucleotides are TGTGCCTCAGATCGGGCAGGGGGCGGTCAGCCCCAGCATTTT. Translation: CASDRAGGGQPQHF. The variable domain in full, completed from reference TRBV30 and TRBJ1-5, reads SQTIHQWPATLVQPVGSPLSLECTVEGTSNPNLYWYRQAAGRGLQLLFYSVGIGQISSEVPQNLSASRPQDRQFILSSKKLLLSDSGFYLCASDRAGGGQPQHFGDGTRLSIL.

The chain combines TRBV11-2 with TRBJ2-7; D gene ambiguous. Germline V gene sequence: CDR1 SGHAT, CDR2 FQNNGV. CDR3 length: 15 residues. The V and J ends lost 0 bases and 2 bases respectively, with 11 bases between them. For the CDR3, the DNA is TGTGCCAGCAGCTTAGATAGCCCTCATCCCTACGAGCAGTACTTC. Translating it yields CASSLDSPHPYEQYF.

This sequence joins TRBV7-2 and TRBJ1-1; D remains ambiguous. Trimming removed 3 bases at V and 1 base at J, with 9 bases between. This CDR3 is 14 amino acids long. Germline CDR1 and CDR2: SGHTA and FQGNSA. CDR3 region: CASSFANGNTEAFF. The DNA of the CDR3 is TGTGCCAGCAGCTTTGCAAATGGGAACACTGAAGCTTTCTTT.